These 25 T cell receptor beta chains originate from one sample sequenced in a study of T cell responses to AZD1222 COVID-19 vaccine (dated by TCRdb to the early 2020s). Read against the paper, the sample's time point label means: baseline before first vaccination. The library was generated by the immunoSEQ multiplex PCR assay. Entries here come from immuneACCESS through TCRdb and include only in-frame sequences with V and J called. Some clones fail to appear in such tables; in the studies checked, an unresolved V gene covers under half of the shortfall, and the cause of the remainder is unknown. The table for this sample lists roughly 250,000 clones; about 92% of them were counted only once. The ten largest clonotypes hold roughly 0.51% of the sample. The source was peripheral blood, collected on day 0 of AZD1222 vaccination. The receptors here all came from an adult in good health.

The chain combines TRBV27 with TRBJ2-7, with D tentatively TRBD1 or TRBD2 (5 bases each). The CDR3 sequence is 14 residues long. The V and J ends lost 5 bases and 6 bases respectively, with 17 bases between them. Germline CDR1 is MNHEY and CDR2 is SMNVEV (reference sequence). CDR3: CASSLRDPYGEQYF. CDR3 bases: TGTGCCAGCAGTCTCCGGGACCCCTACGGCGAGCAGTACTTC.

This chain joins TRBV28 and TRBJ2-2; TRBD1 matches at 8 bases. CDR1 is MDHEN and CDR2 is SYDVKM in the germline V gene. The trim removed 5 bases at V and 6 bases at J, leaving 5 bases unmatched. The CDR3 spans 14 residues. CDR3 residues: CASSQGQAPGELFF. The CDR3, as DNA: TGTGCCAGCAGTCAGGGACAGGCCCCCGGGGAGCTGTTTTTT.

The genes are TRBV2 and TRBJ1-2; TRBD1 matches 7 bases. The germline gives CDR1 SNHLY, CDR2 FYNNEI. The CDR3 runs to 12 residues. With 7 bases clipped from V and 2 bases from J, the junction kept 1 base outside the gene matches. CDR3 amino acids: CASTGQNYGYTF. CDR3 bases: TGTGCCAGCACGGGACAGAACTATGGCTACACCTTC. The whole variable domain, remainder taken from reference TRBV2 and TRBJ1-2, is EPEVTQTPSHQVTQMGQEVILRCVPISNHLYFYWYRQILGQKVEFLVSFYNNEISEKSEIFDDQFSVERPDGSNFTLKIRSTKLEDSAMYFCASTGQNYGYTFGSGTRLTVV.

The genes are TRBV19 and TRBJ2-7, with D possibly matching TRBD1 (6 bases). Deletions cut 3 bases from V and 0 bases from J, with 15 bases between. CDR1 is LNHDA, CDR2 SQIVND, per germline (reference sequence). The CDR3 sequence is 16 residues long. CDR3 nucleotides: TGTGCCAGTAGTATGGGGGCAGTCTTGAGCTCCTACGAGCAGTACTTC. It codes for CASSMGAVLSSYEQYF.

DNA of the CDR3: TGCAGTGCCATGGGGCCGGAGTGTGCTTTCTTT. It codes for CSAMGPECAFF. This chain joins TRBV20-1 and TRBJ1-1; D may be TRBD1 (5 bases). The germline V gene has CDR1 DFQATT and CDR2 SNEGSKA (reference sequence). The V and J ends lost 6 bases and 11 bases respectively, with 16 bases between them. The CDR3 has 11 amino acids.

This chain connects TRBV27 to TRBJ1-6; no reliable D call. V dropped 10 bases and J dropped 5 bases, with 6 bases sitting between them. The germline gives CDR1 MNHEY, CDR2 SMNVEV (reference sequence). This CDR3 comprises 11 residues. CDR3 DNA sequence: TGTGCCAACTGGCATAATTCACCCCTCCACTTT. It translates to CANWHNSPLHF.

The chain links TRBV6-5 to TRBJ2-7; D is perhaps TRBD1 or TRBD2 (5 bases each). Germline CDR1 MNHEY, CDR2 SVGAGI. The CDR3 is made up of 15 amino acids. Trimming shortened V by 6 bases and J by 2 bases, and 17 bases separated the two germline ends. The DNA for the CDR3 is TGTGCCAGCAGGCAAGGGGCAGGGACCCCCTACGAGCAGTACTTC. Protein product: CASRQGAGTPYEQYF.

CDR3 sequence reads: CASSKTTGTMNTEAFF. As DNA, the CDR3 is TGTGCCAGCAGCAAAACTACCGGGACAATGAACACTGAAGCTTTCTTT. The V call is TRBV9, the J call TRBJ1-1; TRBD1 is a possible D gene (6 bases). CDR3 size: 16 residues. The ends were cut back, 4 bases at V and 0 bases at J, with 16 bases in the middle. Germline lookup yields CDR1 SGDLS and CDR2 YYNGEE.

This clone has only one observation. V is TRBV19 and J is TRBJ1-1; D unclear. Germline V CDR1 and CDR2: LNHDA, SQIVND (reference sequence). The CDR3 extends over 13 amino acids. Trimming removed 3 bases from V and 4 bases from J, with 9 bases in between. The CDR3 is CASSMDPITEAFF. In nucleotides, the CDR3 is TGTGCCAGTAGTATGGATCCAATCACTGAAGCTTTCTTT.

The chain has TRBV28 and TRBJ1-5; maybe TRBD1 (5 bases). The CDR3 runs 14 residues. With 3 bases removed from V and 6 bases from J, the gap between germline ends came to 12 bases. Germline CDR1 MDHEN, CDR2 SYDVKM. The CDR3 loop is CASSLLGVGQPQHF. The CDR3 nucleotides read TGTGCCAGCAGTTTGTTGGGGGTGGGTCAGCCCCAGCATTTT. Together with reference TRBV28 and TRBJ1-5, the CDR3 gives the full variable domain: DVKVTQSSRYLVKRTGEKVFLECVQDMDHENMFWYRQDPGLGLRLIYFSYDVKMKEKGDIPEGYSVSREKKERFSLILESASTNQTSMYLCASSLLGVGQPQHFGDGTRLSIL.

This clone was found once. The V gene is TRBV6-5, the J gene TRBJ2-7; 8 bases line up with TRBD1. After removal of 2 bases from V and 2 bases from J, the junction contained 2 bases not matched to a gene. The CDR3 spans 14 residues. Germline V gene lookup returns CDR1 MNHEY and CDR2 SVGAGI. This chain's CDR3 is CASSYDRGAYEQYF. Here the CDR3 DNA reads TGTGCCAGCAGTTACGACAGGGGCGCCTACGAGCAGTACTTC.

This chain connects TRBV4-1 to TRBJ1-1; TRBD1 is a possible D gene (5 bases). Looked up from germline, CDR1 is MGHRA and CDR2 is YSYEKL. Trimming left V 1 base short and J 6 bases short, with 9 bases between. CDR3 size: 13 residues. CDR3 DNA sequence: TGCGCCAGCAGCCAAGGGCAGGGCTCTGAAGCTTTCTTT. Its protein product is CASSQGQGSEAFF.

The chain recombines TRBV7-9 with TRBJ1-2; 7 bases line up with TRBD1. J lost 3 bases, V lost 1 base, and 5 bases had no gene match. This CDR3 has 15 residues. CDR1 and CDR2 (germline): SEHNR, FQNEAQ (reference sequence). This chain's CDR3 is CASSLGGGPYYGYTF. The CDR3 coding sequence is TGTGCCAGCAGCTTAGGAGGGGGCCCTTACTATGGCTACACCTTC. Using reference TRBV7-9 and TRBJ1-2 for the parts outside the CDR3, the full variable domain is DTGVSQNPRHKITKRGQNVTFRCDPISEHNRLYWYRQTLGQGPEFLTYFQNEAQLEKSRLLSDRFSAERPKGSFSTLEIQRTEQGDSAMYLCASSLGGGPYYGYTFGSGTRLTVV.

The J gene is TRBJ2-3, the V gene TRBV25-1, with 10 bases lining up with TRBD2. The length of the CDR3 is 15 residues. V was pared by 6 bases and J by 3 bases, with 6 bases of the junction left unmatched. Per the germline V gene, CDR1 is MGHDK and CDR2 is SYGVNS. DNA of the CDR3: TGTGCCAGCAGGGAAGCGGGAGGGCCGACAGATACGCAGTATTTT. Its translation is CASREAGGPTDTQYF.

The rearrangement links TRBV7-9 to TRBJ2-2, with D possibly TRBD1 on 6 matching bases. Germline assignment: CDR1 SEHNR and CDR2 FQNEAQ (reference sequence). V lost 11 bases and J 3 bases, leaving 16 bases between the germline ends. This CDR3 is 14 amino acids long. As DNA, the CDR3 is TGTGCCTCCAGGGGCTCCGGTGACACCGGGGAGCTGTTTTTT. This encodes CASRGSGDTGELFF.

The rearrangement uses TRBV5-1 and TRBJ2-2; 10 positions match TRBD1. Germline trimming cut 4 bases from V and 5 bases from J; bases unmatched to any gene: 2. The CDR3 is made up of 14 amino acids. Germline assignment: CDR1 SGHRS and CDR2 YFSETQ. CDR3 residues: CASSTGQGTGELFF. CDR3 DNA: TGCGCCAGCAGCACGGGACAGGGGACCGGGGAGCTGTTTTTT.

The chain joins TRBV7-9 to TRBJ2-3, with D tentatively TRBD1 (5 bases). Germline assignment: CDR1 SEHNR and CDR2 FQNEAQ (reference sequence). The CDR3 spans 16 residues. Trimming pared 1 base from V and 0 bases from J, leaving 11 bases between. Written as DNA, the CDR3 is TGTGCCAGCAGCTTAGGGGGCAGGGCTAGCACAGATACGCAGTATTTT. This translates into CASSLGGRASTDTQYF.

This chain uses TRBV7-8 with TRBJ2-3; tentatively, D is TRBD1 (6 bases). CDR3 length: 15 amino acids. Germline CDR1 reads SGHVS; CDR2 reads FQNEAQ. Trimming shortened V by 7 bases and J by 1 base, and 15 bases separated the two germline ends. The DNA for the CDR3 is TGTGCCAGCACCCTTGGATCAGGGGGCACAGATACGCAGTATTTT. Its protein product is CASTLGSGGTDTQYF.

In DNA, the CDR3 is TGTGCCAGCAGCGTAGGTATGACAGGGTTTGGAAACACCATATATTTT. It codes for CASSVGMTGFGNTIYF. The V call is TRBV9, the J call TRBJ1-3; TRBD1 aligns across 7 bases. After removal of 0 bases from V and 3 bases from J, the junction contained 6 bases not matched to a gene. Looked up from germline, CDR1 is SGDLS and CDR2 is YYNGEE. This CDR3 has 16 amino acids.

The DNA of the CDR3 is TGTGCCAGCAGCTTGTGGGACAGGGACTCCTACGAGCAGTACTTC. Translated, it gives CASSLWDRDSYEQYF. The genes are TRBV5-6 and TRBJ2-7; 9 bases are a match to TRBD1. The junction had 2 bases not matched to a gene; V was cut back by 1 base and J by 0 bases. The germline V gene encodes CDR1 SGHDT and CDR2 YYEEEE. The CDR3 spans 15 residues.

This clone has a single count. The chain has TRBV6-2 or TRBV6-3 and TRBJ1-1; D gene uncertain. The CDR3 has 17 residues. V lost 2 bases to trimming and J lost 1 base, with 17 bases between them. CDR1 MNHEY and CDR2 SVGEGT come from the germline V gene. The CDR3 nucleotides read TGTGCCAGCAGTTACCCGATAGGAGGAAGTGGGAACACTGAAGCTTTCTTT. This gives the protein CASSYPIGGSGNTEAFF.

This rearrangement joins TRBV5-6 to TRBJ2-2; 8 bases are a match to TRBD2. V shed 4 bases and J 0 bases; nucleotides not matched to a gene: 11. The germline V gene encodes CDR1 SGHDT and CDR2 YYEEEE. The CDR3 is 18 amino acids. The CDR3 region has the DNA TGTGCCAGCAGCCCCGCTGGGCTAGCGGGTTCGAACACCGGGGAGCTGTTTTTT. Protein sequence: CASSPAGLAGSNTGELFF. The full variable domain, with the rest looked up from reference TRBV5-6 and TRBJ2-2, is DAGVTQSPTHLIKTRGQQVTLRCSPKSGHDTVSWYQQALGQGPQFIFQYYEEEERQRGNFPDRFSGHQFPNYSSELNVNALLLGDSALYLCASSPAGLAGSNTGELFFGEGSRLTVL.

This clone is a singleton in its sample. The chain recombines TRBV6-5 with TRBJ2-7, with 9 bases aligning to TRBD1. The CDR3 consists of 14 residues. Germline-derived CDR1 and CDR2 are MNHEY and SVGAGI. Trimming removed 0 bases from V and 3 bases from J; junction bases left unmatched: 0. The DNA of the CDR3 is TGTGCCAGCAGTTACTCGACAGGGGGCTACGAGCAGTACTTC. Protein product: CASSYSTGGYEQYF.

The chain combines TRBV5-6 with TRBJ1-5; D remains ambiguous. The V gene's germline CDR1 is SGHDT and CDR2 YYEEEE. The CDR3 runs 12 residues. The ends were cut back, 0 bases at V and 6 bases at J, with 4 bases in the middle. The CDR3 region is CASSLVGQPQHF. The CDR3 nucleotides are TGTGCCAGCAGCTTGGTTGGTCAGCCCCAGCATTTT.

This chain joins TRBV21-1 and TRBJ1-5; the listed D gene, TRBD1, was not tested against the DNA. TRBV21-1 corresponds to a pseudogene. The CDR3 contains 13 residues. The CDR3 protein is CASDPRGGQPQHF. The CDR3, as DNA: TGTGCCAGCGACCCCAGGGGTGGACAGCCCCAGCATTTT.